This entry lists 27 T cell receptor beta chains sequenced from one sample in a study of T cell responses to AZD1222 COVID-19 vaccine. Measured with immunoSEQ multiplex PCR; TCRdb has only the in-frame clones, and not every one. The sample lists 100,000 to 150,000 clones, around 90% occurring once. This specimen was peripheral blood, taken on day 0 of AZD1222 vaccination. Source of these receptors: an adult in good health.

V gene TRBV5-1 combines with J gene TRBJ2-5; 14 nucleotides line up with TRBD2. The CDR3 spans 15 residues. V trimming: 4 bases; J trimming: 5 bases; junction bases outside the gene matches: 4. Germline CDR1 reads SGHRS; CDR2 reads YFSETQ. CDR3 sequence reads: CASSRLAGGPETQYF. Written as DNA, the CDR3 is TGCGCCAGCAGCCGACTAGCGGGGGGGCCTGAGACCCAGTACTTC.

V and J are TRBV12-5 and TRBJ2-2, with 9 bases aligning to TRBD1. The V and J ends lost 4 bases and 7 bases, in that order; junction bases with no gene match: 4. CDR1 and CDR2 from the germline V gene are LGHNT and FRNRAP. The CDR3 runs 14 residues. CDR3 nucleotide sequence: TGTGCTAGTGGTTCGGACAGGGGAGACGGGGAGCTGTTTTTT. It translates to CASGSDRGDGELFF.

The gene calls are TRBV7-9 and TRBJ1-2; D uncertain. CDR1 is SEHNR and CDR2 is FQNEAQ in the germline V gene (reference sequence). V lost 10 bases and J lost 4, with 13 bases in between. This CDR3 has 12 amino acids. The CDR3 region has the DNA TGTGCCATCAAGGGTTTCGGCTATGGCTACACCTTC. The encoded protein is CAIKGFGYGYTF.

The rearrangement links TRBV5-1 to TRBJ1-3; no clear D. The CDR3 sequence is 14 residues long. Between the trimmed V and J ends, which lost 0 bases and 8 bases, there was a span of 12 bases. Germline assignment: CDR1 SGHRS and CDR2 YFSETQ. This chain's CDR3 is CASSLAGPLDTIYF. In DNA, the CDR3 is TGCGCCAGCAGCTTGGCCGGGCCCTTAGACACCATATATTTT.

The chain combines TRBV19 with TRBJ1-5, with D uncertain. The CDR3 sequence is 14 residues long. In germline, CDR1 is LNHDA, CDR2 SQIVND (reference sequence). Between the trimmed V and J ends, which lost 2 bases and 3 bases, there was a span of 8 bases. CDR3 residues: CASSINSPNQPQHF. The CDR3 DNA reads TGTGCCAGTAGTATAAACTCGCCCAATCAGCCCCAGCATTTT.

This clone occurred once. The chain employs TRBV4-2 and TRBJ2-1, with TRBD2 identical over 8 bases. The CDR3 extends over 18 amino acids. Looked up from germline, CDR1 is LGHNA and CDR2 is YNFKEQ. V lost 0 bases to trimming and J lost 1 base; unmatched junction nucleotides: 8. The CDR3 loop is CASSQDRLAYSSYNEQFF. The CDR3 DNA is TGTGCCAGCAGCCAAGATAGACTAGCGTATTCTTCCTACAATGAGCAGTTCTTC.

The gene calls are TRBV5-1 and TRBJ1-1; D uncertain. Germline loops: CDR1 SGHRS, CDR2 YFSETQ. The CDR3 consists of 14 residues. V was shortened by 4 bases and J by 4 bases, with 14 bases between the two germline ends. The CDR3 here is CASSLSTASTEAFF. CDR3 nucleotide sequence: TGCGCCAGCAGCCTCTCGACCGCGAGCACTGAAGCTTTCTTT.

The V and J genes are TRBV11-3 and TRBJ2-2; D is tentatively TRBD1 or TRBD2 (5 bases each). Germline V gene lookup returns CDR1 SGHNT and CDR2 YENEEA. CDR3 length equals 15 residues. CDR3 nucleotides: TGTGCAGCAGCTACCCGGGACCGATACACCGGGGAGCTGTTTTTT. Translation: CAAATRDRYTGELFF.

V usage is TRBV5-6 and J usage is TRBJ1-6; D ambiguous. This CDR3 region has 13 residues. CDR1 is SGHDT and CDR2 is YYEEEE in the germline V gene. V was shortened by 1 base and J by 6 bases, with 5 bases between the two germline ends. The CDR3 loop is CASSLKANSPLHF. The CDR3 DNA reads as TGTGCCAGCAGCTTGAAGGCTAATTCACCCCTCCACTTT. The variable domain in full, completed from reference TRBV5-6 and TRBJ1-6, reads DAGVTQSPTHLIKTRGQQVTLRCSPKSGHDTVSWYQQALGQGPQFIFQYYEEEERQRGNFPDRFSGHQFPNYSSELNVNALLLGDSALYLCASSLKANSPLHFGNGTRLTVT.

The chain recombines TRBV13 with TRBJ1-6; no firm D call. Trimming stripped 0 bases from V and 11 bases from J, with 5 bases between. The germline CDR1 and CDR2 sequences are PRHDT and FYEKMQ (reference sequence). CDR3 length: 12 residues. The CDR3 loop is CASSLGGTPLHF. CDR3 DNA: TGTGCCAGCAGCTTAGGCGGAACACCCCTCCACTTT.

The chain recombines TRBV6-5 with TRBJ1-3; 8 bases map to TRBD1. The germline V gene encodes CDR1 MNHEY and CDR2 SVGAGI. The CDR3 spans 14 residues. The J segment lost 2 bases and the V segment lost 7 bases, leaving 4 bases of the junction unmatched. The CDR3 coding sequence is TGTGCCAGCACCACAGGGGGGACTGGAAACACCATATATTTT. Residues: CASTTGGTGNTIYF.

This clone was recorded once. The CDR3: CATPGYQPQHF. In DNA, the CDR3 is TGTGCCACCCCCGGGTATCAGCCCCAGCATTTT. V is TRBV24-1 and J is TRBJ1-5; D unclear. The CDR3 has 11 amino acids. Germline V gene lookup returns CDR1 KGHDR and CDR2 SFDVKD. V lost 9 bases, J lost 5 bases, and 7 bases lay in between.

The V and J genes are TRBV6-5 and TRBJ2-7, with 7 positions matching TRBD2. Per germline, CDR1 MNHEY and CDR2 SVGAGI. The CDR3 extends over 14 amino acids. The J segment lost 2 bases and the V segment lost 0 bases, leaving 1 base of the junction unmatched. Here the CDR3 DNA reads TGTGCCAGCAGTTACTCGCGGGGGACCTACGAGCAGTACTTC. It translates to CASSYSRGTYEQYF.

The chain carries TRBV12-5 and TRBJ2-5; no firm D call. Germline loops: CDR1 LGHNT, CDR2 FRNRAP. The CDR3 runs to 13 residues. Trimming pared 3 bases from V and 5 bases from J, leaving 10 bases between. Here the CDR3 DNA reads TGTGCTAGTGGTTTCGGAGAGCCCGAGACCCAGTACTTC. Protein: CASGFGEPETQYF. The complete variable domain, with remaining parts taken from reference TRBV12-5 and TRBJ2-5, reads DARVTQTPRHKVTEMGQEVTMRCQPILGHNTVFWYRQTMMQGLELLAYFRNRAPLDDSGMPKDRFSAEMPDATLATLKIQPSEPRDSAVYFCASGFGEPETQYFGPGTRLLVL.

The chain links TRBV29-1 to TRBJ1-2; D not resolved. The V and J ends lost 4 bases and 5 bases respectively, with 14 bases between them. Germline assignment: CDR1 SQVTM and CDR2 ANQGSEA. The CDR3 totals 13 residues. For the CDR3, the DNA is TGCAGCGTTGTTGGAGGACCCTCATATGGCTACACCTTC. As protein: CSVVGGPSYGYTF.

This sequence joins TRBV6-2 or TRBV6-3 and TRBJ2-6, with a weak D call TRBD1 (5 bases). CDR3 length: 16 amino acids. The germline CDR1 and CDR2 sequences are MNHEY and SVGEGT. The germline V and J ends were trimmed by 0 bases and 2 bases, with 8 bases remaining between them. CDR3 amino acids: CASSYSKGAGANVLTF. As DNA, the CDR3 is TGTGCCAGCAGTTACTCGAAAGGGGCTGGGGCCAACGTCCTGACTTTC.

The rearrangement links TRBV19 to TRBJ1-1; no firm D call. V gave up 7 bases and J gave up 4 bases, with 10 bases separating them. The CDR3 is 12 residues long. The V gene's germline CDR1 is LNHDA and CDR2 SQIVND (reference sequence). The CDR3 sequence: CASTFGGTEAFF. The CDR3 DNA sequence: TGTGCCAGTACCTTCGGCGGCACTGAAGCTTTCTTT.

This clone has only a few counts. The gene calls are TRBV5-8 and TRBJ2-2, with TRBD1 identical over 7 bases. In germline, CDR1 is SGHTS, CDR2 YDEGEE. V lost 1 base and J lost 3; bases outside the gene matches: 3. The CDR3 is made up of 15 amino acids. CDR3 sequence reads: CASSLYRGDTGELFF. The CDR3 DNA reads as TGTGCCAGCAGCTTGTACAGGGGTGACACCGGGGAGCTGTTTTTT. The full variable domain, with the rest looked up from reference TRBV5-8 and TRBJ2-2, is EAGVTQSPTHLIKTRGQQATLRCSPISGHTSVYWYQQALGLGLQFLLWYDEGEERNRGNFPPRFSGRQFPNYSSELNVNALELEDSALYLCASSLYRGDTGELFFGEGSRLTVL.

This sequence joins TRBV10-3 and TRBJ2-1, with D perhaps TRBD2 (5 bases). V dropped 0 bases and J dropped 3 bases, with 12 bases sitting between them. This CDR3 is built from 16 residues. Looked up from germline, CDR1 is ENHRY and CDR2 is SYGVKD. The CDR3 nucleotides are TGTGCCATCAGTGAGTCGGAAGCGGTAAACTACAATGAGCAGTTCTTC. Its translation is CAISESEAVNYNEQFF.

The rearrangement joins TRBV7-9 to TRBJ2-2; possible D gene TRBD1, 5 bases. The V gene's germline CDR1 is SEHNR and CDR2 FQNEAQ (reference sequence). CDR3 length equals 15 residues. Trimming stripped 2 bases from V and 4 bases from J, with 11 bases between. CDR3 nucleotides: TGTGCCAGCAGCTTATCCAGGGTGGGCACCGGGGAGCTGTTTTTT. It is translated as CASSLSRVGTGELFF.

The chain has TRBV5-5 and TRBJ1-6; D remains unclear. V was shortened by 0 bases and J by 5 bases, with 12 bases between the two germline ends. Germline V gene data show CDR1 as SGHKS and CDR2 as YYEKEE (reference sequence). The CDR3 totals 16 residues. The CDR3 spells CASSLVVGANNSPLHF. Written as DNA, the CDR3 is TGTGCCAGCAGCTTGGTTGTAGGAGCCAATAATTCACCCCTCCACTTT.

The chain recombines TRBV3-1 (or the pseudogene TRBV3-2) with TRBJ1-2, with a weak D call TRBD1 (5 bases). The germline V and J ends were trimmed by 4 bases and 5 bases, with 14 bases remaining between them. Germline lookup yields CDR1 LGHDT and CDR2 YNNKEL (reference sequence). CDR3 length: 14 residues. The CDR3 reads CASSPSMGEYGYTF. Here the CDR3 DNA reads TGTGCCAGCAGCCCTTCTATGGGGGAGTATGGCTACACCTTC.

The V gene is TRBV7-3, the J gene TRBJ1-3, with D hard to call. This CDR3 comprises 16 residues. Trimming took off 1 base at V and 7 bases at J, with 17 bases between the two ends. Germline CDR1 and CDR2: SGHTA and FQGTGA. In DNA form, the CDR3 reads TGTGCCAGCAGCTTAAGGTGGCCAAAGAGGGTTAACACCATATATTTT. Its translation is CASSLRWPKRVNTIYF.

The rearrangement links TRBV7-8 to TRBJ2-3; D possibly corresponds to TRBD2 (6 bases). Deletions cut 7 bases from V and 0 bases from J, with 17 bases between. Germline V gene sequence: CDR1 SGHVS, CDR2 FQNEAQ. The CDR3 has 16 residues. CDR3: CASTTPRDSSTDTQYF. DNA of the CDR3: TGTGCCAGCACCACCCCCCGGGACTCTAGCACAGATACGCAGTATTTT. Filled out from reference TRBV7-8 and TRBJ2-3, the complete variable domain reads GAGVSQSPRYKVAKRGQDVALRCDPISGHVSLFWYQQALGQGPEFLTYFQNEAQLDKSGLPSDRFFAERPEGSVSTLKIQRTQQEDSAVYLCASTTPRDSSTDTQYFGPGTRLTVL.

The chain couples TRBV6-5 to TRBJ1-2, with no clear D. The CDR3 contains 12 residues. Germline V gene sequence: CDR1 MNHEY, CDR2 SVGAGI. V was shortened by 9 bases and J by 0 bases, with 8 bases between the two germline ends. The CDR3 loop reads CASSEPNYGYTF. The CDR3 coding sequence is TGTGCCAGTTCGGAGCCTAACTATGGCTACACCTTC.

The chain has TRBV3-1 (or the pseudogene TRBV3-2) and TRBJ2-5, with D possibly matching TRBD2 (6 bases). Trimming stripped 0 bases from V and 2 bases from J, with 22 bases between. Germline V gene data show CDR1 as LGHDT and CDR2 as YNNKEL (reference sequence). The CDR3 covers 19 residues. The CDR3 loop reads CASSQDHRGSVGGQETQYF. DNA for the CDR3: TGTGCCAGCAGCCAAGATCACCGGGGGAGTGTGGGTGGACAAGAGACCCAGTACTTC.

This clone was detected only once. This chain connects TRBV5-4 to TRBJ2-1; 10 positions agree with TRBD1. This CDR3 region has 16 residues. Germline loops: CDR1 SGHNT, CDR2 YYREEE (reference sequence). The J segment lost 8 bases and the V segment lost 0 bases, leaving 8 bases of the junction unmatched. The CDR3 DNA reads TGTGCCAGCAGCTTGGAGGGACAGGGGACTTTCCATGAGCAGTTCTTC. Translation gives CASSLEGQGTFHEQFF.